Listed below are T cell receptor beta chains from one sample, sequenced in a study of cytomegalovirus exposure and HLA in healthy donors. This table comes from immunoSEQ multiplex PCR, and its TCRdb copy is limited to in-frame clones, with some not included. The data contain 100,000 to 130,000 clones, roughly 82% of them singletons. Sample: PBMCs. The receptors here all came from a man aged 30 to 39 in good health and CMV-seropositive. Both conserved end residues are part of each CDR3. A D gene is named only where the DNA matches it firmly. Clone size is stated in some rows and not others, as once, few, many or a class when expanded.

v_gene	j_gene	d_gene	abundance	CDR3nt	CDR3aa
TRBV15	TRBJ1-1	NA	NA	TGTGCCACCAGCAGAGGTTCTGAGGGAGGGAACACTGAAGCTTTCTTT	CATSRGSEGGNTEAFF
TRBV5-4	TRBJ1-2	TRBD1	NA	TGTGCCAGCAGCATTTCCGGGACAGGGGTCGCTGGCTACACCTTC	CASSISGTGVAGYTF
TRBV5-4	TRBJ1-2	NA	NA	TGTGCCGTCCCGGCCGGGGGAGGCTACACCTTC	CAVPAGGGYTF
TRBV6-5	TRBJ1-2	TRBD1	NA	TGTGCCAGCAGCCCTGTCGACAGGGACCTCTATGGCTACACCTTC	CASSPVDRDLYGYTF
TRBV7-9	TRBJ2-5	TRBD2	NA	TGTGCCAGCAGCCCCAAGGCGCTCTCGGGACTACAAGAGACCCAGTACTTC	CASSPKALSGLQETQYF
TRBV18	TRBJ1-2	TRBD1	NA	TGTGCCAGCTCACCACAATTCCTAGGACAGGGGAACAACTATGGCTACACCTTC	CASSPQFLGQGNNYGYTF
TRBV6-5	TRBJ1-2	NA	NA	TGTGCCAGCAGTCCTGACAGGAGCTATGGCTACACCTTC	CASSPDRSYGYTF
TRBV19	TRBJ2-3	TRBD1	NA	TGTGCCAGTAGCAGGGACAGGGCTGGGGTTACGCAGTATTTT	CASSRDRAGVTQYF
TRBV5-6	TRBJ1-2	NA	NA	TGTGCCAGCGGCTATTCCCTCTTGAGGGATGGCTACACCTTC	CASGYSLLRDGYTF
TRBV7-6	TRBJ2-2	TRBD2	once	TGTGCCAGCAGCCGGGCCGGTAGCGGGGGCACCGGGGAGCTGTTTTTT	CASSRAGSGGTGELFF
TRBV7-6	TRBJ2-5	NA	once	TGTGCCAGCAGCTTCTCAGAGACCCAGTACTTC	CASSFSETQYF
TRBV5-6	TRBJ2-7	NA	once	TGTGCCAGCAGCTTACAGTCGGAGCAGTACTTC	CASSLQSEQYF
TRBV19	TRBJ1-2	NA	NA	TGTGCCAGTAGTATGGAGGGCATCTATGGCTACACCTTC	CASSMEGIYGYTF
TRBV4-1	TRBJ2-5	TRBD2	NA	TGCGCCAGCAGCCAAGTCGGGCGGGGGGACCAAGAGACCCAGTACTTC	CASSQVGRGDQETQYF
TRBV5-1	TRBJ2-2	TRBD2	NA	TGCGCCAGCCGGGAGGGTCCCGCGAACACCGGGGAGCTGTTTTTT	CASREGPANTGELFF
TRBV6-5	TRBJ2-1	NA	NA	TGTGCCAGCAGTTACTACCAGGATCGCGATGAGCAGTTCTTC	CASSYYQDRDEQFF
TRBV4-2	TRBJ1-2	TRBD1	NA	TGTGCCAGCAGCCAGGGGGACAGGGTTAACTATGGCTACACCTTC	CASSQGDRVNYGYTF
TRBV6-5	TRBJ1-5	NA	NA	TGTGCCAGCAGACTACAGGGTAGTAGCAATCAGCCCCAGCATTTT	CASRLQGSSNQPQHF
TRBV4-1	TRBJ1-2	TRBD1	few	TGCGCCAGCAGCCAAGATCGATCAGGGGGTTACTATGGCTACACCTTC	CASSQDRSGGYYGYTF
TRBV7-9	TRBJ1-3	NA	NA	TGTTCCAGCAGCTTATTCCTGTACACCATATATTTT	CSSSLFLYTIYF
TRBV20-1	TRBJ2-3	NA	NA	TGCAGTGCTCGGGACTCTTCAACGCAGTATTTT	CSARDSSTQYF
TRBV7-2	TRBJ1-1	NA	NA	TGTGCCAGCAGCCCCCAACACGGGGTCAGCACTGAAGCTTTCTTT	CASSPQHGVSTEAFF
TRBV11-3	TRBJ2-6	NA	few	TGTGCCAGCAGCCACCCGCAGACAATTCAGGCCTCTGGGGCCAACGTCCTGACTTTC	CASSHPQTIQASGANVLTF
TRBV11-3	TRBJ2-7	TRBD1	NA	TGTGCCAGCAGCCTACAGGGGGCTAGCGAGCAGTACTTC	CASSLQGASEQYF
TRBV28	TRBJ2-7	TRBD1	NA	TGTGCCAGCAGTTCCCCGGGACAGGGGGCCCCCTACGAGCAGTACTTC	CASSSPGQGAPYEQYF
TRBV30	TRBJ2-1	TRBD2	NA	TGTGCCTGGAGAACTACCGGGACTAGCGGGGGCAATGAGCAGTTCTTC	CAWRTTGTSGGNEQFF
TRBV7-9	TRBJ2-7	NA	once	TGTGCCAGCAGCCCGCCCCCCGGGACTCCCCACGAGCAGTACTTC	CASSPPPGTPHEQYF
TRBV7-9	TRBJ1-4	NA	NA	TGTGCCAGCAGCGCAATAGGGGGGGCAACTAATGAAAAACTGTTTTTT	CASSAIGGATNEKLFF
TRBV6-6	TRBJ2-7	TRBD2	NA	TGTGCCAGCAGTAAGCGGGGGGGCTACGAGCAGTACTTC	CASSKRGGYEQYF
TRBV5-4	TRBJ1-6	NA	NA	TGTGCCAGCAGCTTGGTTGCGGGGAATTCACCCCTCCACTTT	CASSLVAGNSPLHF
TRBV9	TRBJ2-7	TRBD1	NA	TGTGCCAACCGGGACAGGGAGCCGCACGAGCAGTACTTC	CANRDREPHEQYF
TRBV27	TRBJ1-3	NA	few	TGTGCCAGCAGTTTAGACAGGGGAAACACCATATATTTT	CASSLDRGNTIYF
TRBV2	TRBJ1-1	NA	once	TGTGCCAGCAGCCAGAGTAGGAGGGTGACGGGGAACACTGAAGCTTTCTTT	CASSQSRRVTGNTEAFF
TRBV19	TRBJ1-5	NA	NA	TGTGCCAGTAGTAACAGCTTCAATCAGCCCCAGCATTTT	CASSNSFNQPQHF
TRBV6-4	TRBJ1-1	NA	NA	TGTGCCAGCAGCTCAGGGTCTGAAGGCACTGAAGCTTTCTTT	CASSSGSEGTEAFF
TRBV30	TRBJ2-6	NA	NA	TGTGCCGCCGACAGAACGACTGGGGCCAACGTCCTGACTTTC	CAADRTTGANVLTF
TRBV18	TRBJ1-4	TRBD1	NA	TGTGCCAGCTCTCGAAACGACAGGGGTAGGGGTGAAAAACTGTTTTTT	CASSRNDRGRGEKLFF
TRBV9	TRBJ1-5	NA	NA	TGTGCCAGCAGCGTAGGCCAGGTACCGAGGCCCCAGCATTTT	CASSVGQVPRPQHF
TRBV7-9	TRBJ1-1	NA	NA	TGTTCCAGCAGGCCCTTGGAGACTGAAGCTTTCTTT	CSSRPLETEAFF
TRBV2	TRBJ1-1	TRBD1	once	TGTGCCAGCAGGGGGGACAGTGAAGCTTTCTTT	CASRGDSEAFF
TRBV2	TRBJ1-3	NA	NA	TGTGCCAGCCTCGTGGGGAGTGCTGGAAACACCATATATTTT	CASLVGSAGNTIYF
TRBV9	TRBJ2-5	NA	NA	TGTGCCAGCAGTGCGATTTCAGGGTACCAAGAGACCCAGTACTTC	CASSAISGYQETQYF
TRBV7-8	TRBJ2-3	NA	NA	TGTGCCAGCAGCCTCTACGGCCAGGGCGTCAGAACAGATACGCAGTATTTT	CASSLYGQGVRTDTQYF
TRBV6-1	TRBJ2-7	TRBD2	NA	TGTGCCAGCTCTACCGGGACTAGCGGGTCCTACGAGCAGTACTTC	CASSTGTSGSYEQYF
TRBV11-2	TRBJ1-2	NA	NA	TGTGCCAGCAGCCCGACCTTCAGCAGGGGCTACACCTTC	CASSPTFSRGYTF
TRBV2	TRBJ2-1	NA	once	TGTGCCAGCCTCTGGGGAGGGGGCTCCTACAATGAGCAGTTCTTC	CASLWGGGSYNEQFF
TRBV19	TRBJ2-7	TRBD1	NA	TGTGCCAGTAGTCCAGGTACGGGACAGAAATCCTACGAGCAGTACTTC	CASSPGTGQKSYEQYF
TRBV13	TRBJ2-3	NA	NA	TGTGCCAGCAGCTTAGGGCTAGGTTTCACAGATACGCAGTATTTT	CASSLGLGFTDTQYF
TRBV7-9	TRBJ2-5	NA	NA	TGTGCCAGCAGCTCCGCGGCGGAGACCCAGTACTTC	CASSSAAETQYF
TRBV6-1	TRBJ1-2	TRBD1	NA	TGTGCCAGCAGTGGGGACAGTTATGGCTACACCTTC	CASSGDSYGYTF
TRBV18	TRBJ2-7	TRBD1	NA	TGTGCCAGCTCACCAGGGACAGGGAGAACCTTCGAGCAGTACTTC	CASSPGTGRTFEQYF
TRBV7-9	TRBJ1-1	NA	NA	TGTTCCAGCAGCCCAGCGGTCACTGAAGCTTTCTTT	CSSSPAVTEAFF
TRBV6-1	TRBJ2-7	TRBD1	NA	TGTGCCAGCAGTGAGCACAGGGGCTACGAGCAGTACTTC	CASSEHRGYEQYF
TRBV5-4	TRBJ2-7	TRBD1	NA	TGTGCCAGCAGCTTAGGGGGCGGCGAGCAGTACTTC	CASSLGGGEQYF